This T cell receptor (beta chain) was captured by sequencing in a study of blood T cell repertoires in COVID-19. Whole-study context: Whether acute or convalescent, the COVID-19 samples came from the United States, Italy and Spain. Sample material is recorded as cDNA or gDNA derived from T cells, B-cell-depleted T cells, or PBMCs.

Participant-reported clinical history was the basis for cohort assignment. Profiled with immunoSEQ multiplex PCR; TCRdb holds only in-frame clones, not every one. The sample holds about 190,000 clones, 70% to 90% seen once. Germline V gene data show CDR1 as MNHEY and CDR2 as SVGAGI. Deletions cut 2 bases from V and 2 bases from J, with 13 bases between. The CDR3 is 16 residues long. The specimen was PBMCs or T cells enriched from blood (not recorded which). The clonotype originates from a woman aged 40-49 years in a cohort exposed to, infected with or recovered from COVID-19 (not recorded which). V is TRBV6-5 and J is TRBJ2-4; maybe TRBD2 (5 bases). This CDR3 reads CASSYRPEESKNIQYF. The CDR3 DNA follows: TGTGCCAGCAGTTACCGGCCGGAGGAGTCCAAAAACATTCAGTACTTC.